This T cell receptor (beta chain) was recovered during a study of cytomegalovirus exposure and HLA in healthy donors. Notes on the study in general: In vitro work confirmed that a few CMV-associated chains recognize CMV antigens. It was in a later analysis that TCR association rates were seen to vary by HLA locus, highest for DRB1 and lowest for HLA-C.

PCR used 60 Vbeta primers and 13 Jbeta primers. Assay: immunoSEQ multiplex PCR; the TCRdb copy retains only in-frame clones and omits some. This sample has a few hundred thousand clones; about nine tenths occur once, and the top ten carry 1.7%. Germline CDR1 is MDHEN and CDR2 is SYDVKM. This CDR3 region has 19 residues. After removal of 7 bases from V and 4 bases from J, the junction contained 16 bases not matched to a gene. Concerning this clone: Its target is not known.

The chain joins TRBV28 to TRBJ2-3; 14 nucleotides align to TRBD2. Sequencing used PBMCs. This clonotype originated in a girl aged 2 to 9 in good health and CMV-seronegative. Here the CDR3 DNA reads TGTGCCAGCACCCCGGGACTAGCGGGGGCCCTTCGGATGGCAGATACGCAGTATTTT. This translates into CASTPGLAGALRMADTQYF. Using reference TRBV28 and TRBJ2-3 for the parts outside the CDR3, the full variable domain is DVKVTQSSRYLVKRTGEKVFLECVQDMDHENMFWYRQDPGLGLRLIYFSYDVKMKEKGDIPEGYSVSREKKERFSLILESASTNQTSMYLCASTPGLAGALRMADTQYFGPGTRLTVL.